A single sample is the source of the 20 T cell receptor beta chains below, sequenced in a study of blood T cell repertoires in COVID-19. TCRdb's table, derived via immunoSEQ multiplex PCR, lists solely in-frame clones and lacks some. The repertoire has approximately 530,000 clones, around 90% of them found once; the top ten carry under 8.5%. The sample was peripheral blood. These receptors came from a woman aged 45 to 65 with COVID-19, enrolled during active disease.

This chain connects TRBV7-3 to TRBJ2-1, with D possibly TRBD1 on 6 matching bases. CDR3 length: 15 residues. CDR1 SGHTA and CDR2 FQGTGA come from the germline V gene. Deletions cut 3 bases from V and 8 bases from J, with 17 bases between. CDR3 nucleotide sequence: TGTGCCAGCAGCTTCCGACAGGCCGCGGGCGATGAGCAGTTCTTC. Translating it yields CASSFRQAAGDEQFF. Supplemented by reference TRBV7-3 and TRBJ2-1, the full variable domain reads GAGVSQTPSNKVTEKGKYVELRCDPISGHTALYWYRQSLGQGPEFLIYFQGTGAADDSGLPNDRFFAVRPEGSVSTLKIQRTERGDSAVYLCASSFRQAAGDEQFFGPGTRLTVL.

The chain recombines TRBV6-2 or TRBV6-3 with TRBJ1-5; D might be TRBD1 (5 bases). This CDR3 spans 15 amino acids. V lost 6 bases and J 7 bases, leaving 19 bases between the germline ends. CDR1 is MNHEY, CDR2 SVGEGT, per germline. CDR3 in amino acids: CASSSGKGNDQPQHF. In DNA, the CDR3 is TGTGCCAGCAGCTCAGGGAAGGGCAATGACCAGCCCCAGCATTTT.

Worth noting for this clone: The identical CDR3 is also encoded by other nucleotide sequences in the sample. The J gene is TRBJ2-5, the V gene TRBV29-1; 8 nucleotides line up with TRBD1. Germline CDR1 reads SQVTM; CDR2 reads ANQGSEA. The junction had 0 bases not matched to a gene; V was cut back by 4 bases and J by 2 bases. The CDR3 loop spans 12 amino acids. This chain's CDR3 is CSVGDRQETQYF. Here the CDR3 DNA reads TGCAGCGTTGGGGACAGGCAAGAGACCCAGTACTTC.

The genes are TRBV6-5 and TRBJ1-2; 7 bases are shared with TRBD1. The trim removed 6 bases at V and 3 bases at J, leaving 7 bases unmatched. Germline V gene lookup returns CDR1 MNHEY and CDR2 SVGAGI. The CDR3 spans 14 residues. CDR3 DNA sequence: TGTGCCAGCAGGACCACAGGGGCCGACTATGGCTACACCTTC. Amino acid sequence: CASRTTGADYGYTF.

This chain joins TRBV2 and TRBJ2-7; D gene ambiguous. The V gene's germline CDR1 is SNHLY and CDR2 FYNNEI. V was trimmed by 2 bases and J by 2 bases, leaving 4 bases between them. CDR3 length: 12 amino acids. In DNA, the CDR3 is TGTGCCAGCAGTGAAAGCCCCTACGAGCAGTACTTC. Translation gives CASSESPYEQYF.

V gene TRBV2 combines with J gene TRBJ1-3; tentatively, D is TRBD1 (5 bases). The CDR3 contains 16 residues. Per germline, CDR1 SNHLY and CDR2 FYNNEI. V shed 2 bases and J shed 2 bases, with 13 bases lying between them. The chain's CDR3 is CASSEQRPGAGNTIYF. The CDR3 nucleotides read TGTGCCAGCAGTGAACAACGTCCGGGGGCTGGAAACACCATATATTTT. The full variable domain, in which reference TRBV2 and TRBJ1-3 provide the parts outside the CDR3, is EPEVTQTPSHQVTQMGQEVILRCVPISNHLYFYWYRQILGQKVEFLVSFYNNEISEKSEIFDDQFSVERPDGSNFTLKIRSTKLEDSAMYFCASSEQRPGAGNTIYFGEGSWLTVV.

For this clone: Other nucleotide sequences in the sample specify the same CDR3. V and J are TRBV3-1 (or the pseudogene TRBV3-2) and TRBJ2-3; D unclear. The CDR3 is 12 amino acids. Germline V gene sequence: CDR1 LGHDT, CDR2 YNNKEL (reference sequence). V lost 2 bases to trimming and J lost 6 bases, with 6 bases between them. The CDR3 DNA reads TGTGCCAGCAGCCAATCACGGGATACGCAGTATTTT. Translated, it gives CASSQSRDTQYF.

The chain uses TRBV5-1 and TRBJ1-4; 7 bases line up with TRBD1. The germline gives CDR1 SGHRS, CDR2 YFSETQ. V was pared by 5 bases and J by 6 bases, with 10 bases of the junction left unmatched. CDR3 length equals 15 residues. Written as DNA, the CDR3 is TGCGCCAGCAGTGGGGCAGGGGGAGATGATGAAAAACTGTTTTTT. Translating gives CASSGAGGDDEKLFF.

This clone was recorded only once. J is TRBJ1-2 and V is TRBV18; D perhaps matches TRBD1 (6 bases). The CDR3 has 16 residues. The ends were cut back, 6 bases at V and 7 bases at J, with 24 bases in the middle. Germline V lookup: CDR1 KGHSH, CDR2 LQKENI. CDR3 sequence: CASSRGDTAIMGGYTF. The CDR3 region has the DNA TGTGCCAGCTCCCGTGGGGACACCGCTATAATGGGTGGCTACACCTTC. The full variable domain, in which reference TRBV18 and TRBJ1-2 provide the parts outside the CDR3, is NAGVMQNPRHLVRRRGQEARLRCSPMKGHSHVYWYRQLPEEGLKFMVYLQKENIIDESGMPKERFSAEFPKEGPSILRIQQVVRGDSAAYFCASSRGDTAIMGGYTFGSGTRLTVV.

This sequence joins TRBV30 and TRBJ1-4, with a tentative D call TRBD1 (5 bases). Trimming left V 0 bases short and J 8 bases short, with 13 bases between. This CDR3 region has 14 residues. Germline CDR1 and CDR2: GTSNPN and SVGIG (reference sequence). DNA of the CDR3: TGTGCCTGGAGTGTGGGAGGGGATATGGAAAAACTGTTTTTT. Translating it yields CAWSVGGDMEKLFF. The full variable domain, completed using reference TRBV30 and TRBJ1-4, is SQTIHQWPATLVQPVGSPLSLECTVEGTSNPNLYWYRQAAGRGLQLLFYSVGIGQISSEVPQNLSASRPQDRQFILSSKKLLLSDSGFYLCAWSVGGDMEKLFFGSGTQLSVL.

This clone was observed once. The CDR3 bases are TGTGCCAGCAGCTTAGAACGGACAAGCACCGGGGAGCTGTTTTTT. Residues: CASSLERTSTGELFF. J is TRBJ2-2 and V is TRBV11-2, with TRBD1 as a possible D gene (5 bases). Germline lookup yields CDR1 SGHAT and CDR2 FQNNGV. Trimming left V 0 bases short and J 4 bases short, with 9 bases between. This CDR3 is 15 amino acids long.

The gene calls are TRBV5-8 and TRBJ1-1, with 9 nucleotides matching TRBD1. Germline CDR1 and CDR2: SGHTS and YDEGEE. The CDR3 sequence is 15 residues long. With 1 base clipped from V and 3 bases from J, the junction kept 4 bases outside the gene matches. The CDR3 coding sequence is TGTGCCAGCAGCTTGACGAGACAGGGGGACACTGAAGCTTTCTTT. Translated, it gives CASSLTRQGDTEAFF.

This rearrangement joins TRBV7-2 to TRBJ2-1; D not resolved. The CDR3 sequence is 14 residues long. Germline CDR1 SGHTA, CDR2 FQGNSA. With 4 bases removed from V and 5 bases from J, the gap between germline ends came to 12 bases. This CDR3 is CASSWRGRNNEQFF. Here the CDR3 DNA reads TGTGCCAGCAGCTGGAGAGGCCGAAACAATGAGCAGTTCTTC.

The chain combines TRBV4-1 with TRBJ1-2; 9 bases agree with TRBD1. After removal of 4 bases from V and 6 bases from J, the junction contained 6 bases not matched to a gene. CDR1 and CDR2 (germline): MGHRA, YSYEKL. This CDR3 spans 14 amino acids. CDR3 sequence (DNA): TGCGCCAGCAGCCGAGGGACAGGGAGTCATGGCTACACCTTC. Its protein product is CASSRGTGSHGYTF.

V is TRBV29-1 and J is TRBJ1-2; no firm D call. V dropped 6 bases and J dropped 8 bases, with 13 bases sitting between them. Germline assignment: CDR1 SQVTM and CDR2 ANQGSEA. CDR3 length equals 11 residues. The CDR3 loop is CSVVKDGGYTF. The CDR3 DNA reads TGCAGCGTCGTTAAAGATGGCGGCTACACCTTC. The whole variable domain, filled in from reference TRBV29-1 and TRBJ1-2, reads SAVISQKPSRDICQRGTSLTIQCQVDSQVTMMFWYRQQPGQSLTLIATANQGSEATYESGFVIDKFPISRPNLTFSTLTVSNMSPEDSSIYLCSVVKDGGYTFGSGTRLTVV.

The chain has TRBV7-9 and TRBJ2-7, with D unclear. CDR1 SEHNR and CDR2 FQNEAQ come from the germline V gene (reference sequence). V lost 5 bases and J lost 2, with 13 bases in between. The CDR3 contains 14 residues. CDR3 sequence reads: CASSTRMPPYEQYF. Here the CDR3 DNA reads TGTGCCAGCAGCACCAGAATGCCCCCCTACGAGCAGTACTTC.

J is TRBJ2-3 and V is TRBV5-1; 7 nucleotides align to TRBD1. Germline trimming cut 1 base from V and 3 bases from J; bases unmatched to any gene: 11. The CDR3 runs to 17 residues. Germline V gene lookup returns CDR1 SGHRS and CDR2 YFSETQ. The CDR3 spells CASSLPRTGPPTDTQYF. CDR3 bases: TGCGCCAGCAGCTTGCCCCGGACAGGCCCCCCAACAGATACGCAGTATTTT.

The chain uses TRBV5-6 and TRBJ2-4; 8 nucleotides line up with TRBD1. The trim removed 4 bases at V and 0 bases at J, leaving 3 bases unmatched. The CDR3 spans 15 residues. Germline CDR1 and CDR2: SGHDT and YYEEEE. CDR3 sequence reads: CASSQGAPAKNIQYF. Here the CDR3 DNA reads TGTGCCAGCAGCCAGGGGGCTCCAGCCAAAAACATTCAGTACTTC.

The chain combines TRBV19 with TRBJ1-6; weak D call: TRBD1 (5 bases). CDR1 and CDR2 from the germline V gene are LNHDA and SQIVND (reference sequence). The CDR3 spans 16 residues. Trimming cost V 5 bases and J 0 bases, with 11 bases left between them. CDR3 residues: CASSFYRSSYNSPLHF. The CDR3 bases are TGTGCCAGTAGTTTCTACAGGAGCTCCTATAATTCACCCCTCCACTTT.

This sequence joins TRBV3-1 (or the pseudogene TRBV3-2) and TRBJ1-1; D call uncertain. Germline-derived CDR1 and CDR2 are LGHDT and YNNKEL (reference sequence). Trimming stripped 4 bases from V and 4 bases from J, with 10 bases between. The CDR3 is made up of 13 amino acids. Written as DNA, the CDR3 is TGTGCCAGCAGCCCCACATTGGCCACTGAAGCTTTCTTT. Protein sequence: CASSPTLATEAFF.